Sequencing of this T cell receptor (beta chain) was carried out in a study of shared clonotypes between healthy human individuals. Overall study results and limits: Estimated richness values were generally larger in naive subsets than in memory subsets.

Generated by immunoSEQ multiplex PCR, the TCRdb table keeps only in-frame clones and is missing some. The repertoire holds 2 million to 2.5 million clones, with 85% to 95% as singletons. Comments on this clone: Its antigen is currently unknown.

Sequencing was performed on naive CD4+ T cells from PBMCs. The sample's subset: CD45RA+ positively selected. This sequence originates from a man aged 18 to 29 in good health. Some clones in this sample may be carry-over from other donors' samples.

The CDR3 DNA reads as TGTGCCAGCAGCCATCTCCATCTTAGGGACAGGGACGAAAAACTGTTTTTT. Translated: CASSHLHLRDRDEKLFF. This chain joins TRBV5-6 and TRBJ1-4; TRBD1 aligns across 9 bases. Per germline, CDR1 SGHDT and CDR2 YYEEEE. With 4 bases clipped from V and 8 bases from J, the junction kept 15 bases outside the gene matches. The CDR3 covers 17 residues.